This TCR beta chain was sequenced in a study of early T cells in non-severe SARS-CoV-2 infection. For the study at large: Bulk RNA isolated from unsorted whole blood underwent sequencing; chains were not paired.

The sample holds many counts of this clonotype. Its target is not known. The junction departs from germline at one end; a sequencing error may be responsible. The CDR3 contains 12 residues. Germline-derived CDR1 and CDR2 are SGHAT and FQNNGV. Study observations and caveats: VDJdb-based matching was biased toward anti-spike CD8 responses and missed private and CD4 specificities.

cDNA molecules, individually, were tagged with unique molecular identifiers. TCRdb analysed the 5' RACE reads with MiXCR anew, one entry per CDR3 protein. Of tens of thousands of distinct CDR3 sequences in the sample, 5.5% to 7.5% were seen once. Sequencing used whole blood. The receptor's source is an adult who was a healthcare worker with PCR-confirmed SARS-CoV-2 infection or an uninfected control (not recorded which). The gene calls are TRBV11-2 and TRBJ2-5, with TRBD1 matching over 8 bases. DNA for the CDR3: TGTGCCAGCAGCCTTTCACGGGGACAGGCCCTCTTC. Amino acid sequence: CASSLSRGQALF.